This T cell receptor beta chain was recovered during a study of metastatic and nonmetastatic thyroid tumors. The wider study: Patients with malignant and benign thyroid disease provided blood and tumor or nodule tissue, whose repertoires were compared. Points from the study as a whole: Malignant thyroid tumors reportedly had TCR beta diversity that was significantly higher than in benign nodules, in blood and tumor.

Trimming removed 2 bases at V and 3 bases at J, with 14 bases between. This CDR3 has 15 residues. Germline V gene sequence: CDR1 GTSNPN, CDR2 SVGIG (reference sequence). Treatment of any kind had been given to no patient before thyroid surgery. In regard to this clone: The antigen remains undetermined.

Original data processing: Construction of a distant-metastasis classifier for papillary thyroid cancer relied on CDR3 differences across clinicopathological groups. TCRdb used MiXCR to call clones anew from the PCR reads. The V and J calls follow TCRdb's processing rather than the paper's. The table has more than 15,000 clones, under 30% seen once. The clonotype comes from a male donor with papillary thyroid cancer or a benign thyroid nodule (not recorded which). Some clones in this sample may be carry-over from other donors' samples. V gene TRBV30 combines with J gene TRBJ1-5, with D possibly matching TRBD1 (5 bases). Sequences were obtained from blood. The CDR3 DNA is TGTGCCTGGAGTCCCCTGGGGCAGATCAATCAGCCCCAGCATTTT. As protein: CAWSPLGQINQPQHF.